Reported below is one T cell receptor beta chain. Germline V gives CDR1 MDHEN, CDR2 SYDVKM. Trimming at V came to 3 bases and at J to 8 bases, leaving 6 bases not matched to a gene. The CDR3 length is 13 residues. The data derive from a study of control samples from healthy donors and cancer patients. The table came from immunoSEQ multiplex PCR; TCRdb's copy has only in-frame clones and leaves some out. This sample has 120,000 to 150,000 clones, with around nine tenths found just once. The TCR sequence derives from a man in his thirties or forties in good health. The chain joins TRBV28 to TRBJ1-1; 7 nucleotides agree with TRBD1. The material sequenced was blood. Here the CDR3 DNA reads TGTGCCAGCAGTTTTTTTCAGGGGGTCGAAGCTTTCTTT. This encodes CASSFFQGVEAFF.